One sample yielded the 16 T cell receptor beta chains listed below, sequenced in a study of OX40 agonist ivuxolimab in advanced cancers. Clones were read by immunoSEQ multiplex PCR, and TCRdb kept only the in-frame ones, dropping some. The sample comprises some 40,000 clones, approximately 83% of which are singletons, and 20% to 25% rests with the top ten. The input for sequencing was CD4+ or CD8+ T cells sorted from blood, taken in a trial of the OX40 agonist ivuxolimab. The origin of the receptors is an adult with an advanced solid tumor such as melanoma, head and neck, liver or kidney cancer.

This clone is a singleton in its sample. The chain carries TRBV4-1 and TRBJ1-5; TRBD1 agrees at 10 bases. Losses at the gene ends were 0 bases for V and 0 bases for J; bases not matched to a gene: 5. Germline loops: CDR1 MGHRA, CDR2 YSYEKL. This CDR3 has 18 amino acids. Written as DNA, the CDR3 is TGCGCCAGCAGCCAAGAGGGGACAGGGGACTATAGCAATCAGCCCCAGCATTTT. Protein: CASSQEGTGDYSNQPQHF.

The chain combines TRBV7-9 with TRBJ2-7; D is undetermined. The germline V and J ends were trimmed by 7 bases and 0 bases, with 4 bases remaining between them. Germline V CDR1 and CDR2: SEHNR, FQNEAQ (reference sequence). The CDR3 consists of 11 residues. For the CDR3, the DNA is TGTGCCAGCACTGACTCCTACGAGCAGTACTTC. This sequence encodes CASTDSYEQYF.

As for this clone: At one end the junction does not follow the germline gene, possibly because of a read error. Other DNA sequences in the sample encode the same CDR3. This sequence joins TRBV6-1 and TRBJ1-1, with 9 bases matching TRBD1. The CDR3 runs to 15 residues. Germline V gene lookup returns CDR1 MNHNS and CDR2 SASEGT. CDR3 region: CASSDETGGSTEAFF. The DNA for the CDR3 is TGCGCCAGCAGTGATGAGACAGGGGGATCCACTGAAGCTTTCTTT.

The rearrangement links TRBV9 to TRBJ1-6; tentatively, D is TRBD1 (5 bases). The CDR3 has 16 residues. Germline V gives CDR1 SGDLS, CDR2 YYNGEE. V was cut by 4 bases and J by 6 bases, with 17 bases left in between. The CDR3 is CASSPSPGGGNSPLHF. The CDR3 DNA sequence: TGTGCCAGCAGCCCGTCCCCCGGGGGAGGTAATTCACCCCTCCACTTT.

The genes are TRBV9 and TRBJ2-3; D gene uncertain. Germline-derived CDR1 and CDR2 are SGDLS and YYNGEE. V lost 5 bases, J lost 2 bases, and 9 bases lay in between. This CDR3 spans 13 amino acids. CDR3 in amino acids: CASSDYHTDTQYF. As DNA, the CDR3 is TGTGCCAGCAGTGATTACCACACAGATACGCAGTATTTT. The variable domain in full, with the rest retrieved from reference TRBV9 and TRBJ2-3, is DSGVTQTPKHLITATGQRVTLRCSPRSGDLSVYWYQQSLDQGLQFLIQYYNGEERAKGNILERFSAQQFPDLHSELNLSSLELGDSALYFCASSDYHTDTQYFGPGTRLTVL.

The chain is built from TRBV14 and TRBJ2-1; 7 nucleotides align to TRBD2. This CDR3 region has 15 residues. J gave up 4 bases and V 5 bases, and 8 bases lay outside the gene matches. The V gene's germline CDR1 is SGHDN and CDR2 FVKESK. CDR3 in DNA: TGTGCCAGCAGCACGAGGGCGGGGGATTACAATGAGCAGTTCTTC. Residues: CASSTRAGDYNEQFF.

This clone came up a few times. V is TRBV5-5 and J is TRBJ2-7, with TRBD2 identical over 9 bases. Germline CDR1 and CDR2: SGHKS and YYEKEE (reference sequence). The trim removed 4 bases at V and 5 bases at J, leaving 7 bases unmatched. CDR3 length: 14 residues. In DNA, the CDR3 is TGTGCCAGCAGCCCCCCAGCGGGAGGTGACGAGCAGTACTTC. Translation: CASSPPAGGDEQYF.

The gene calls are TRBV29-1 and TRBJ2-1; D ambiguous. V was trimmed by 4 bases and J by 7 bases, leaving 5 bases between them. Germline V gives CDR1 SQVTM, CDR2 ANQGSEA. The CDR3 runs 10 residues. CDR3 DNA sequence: TGCAGCGTTGGCGAGAATGAGCAGTTCTTC. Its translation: CSVGENEQFF.

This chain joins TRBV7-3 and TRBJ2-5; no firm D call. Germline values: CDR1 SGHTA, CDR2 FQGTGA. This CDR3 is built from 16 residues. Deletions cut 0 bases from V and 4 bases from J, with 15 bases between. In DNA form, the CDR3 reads TGTGCCAGCAGCTTAACGAGTGACCGCGTTGGAGAGACCCAGTACTTC. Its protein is CASSLTSDRVGETQYF.

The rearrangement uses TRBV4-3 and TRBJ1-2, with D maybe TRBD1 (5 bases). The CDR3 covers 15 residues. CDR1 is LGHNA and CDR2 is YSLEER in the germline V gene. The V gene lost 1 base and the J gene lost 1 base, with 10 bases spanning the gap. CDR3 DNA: TGCGCCAGCAGCCAAGGCGGGGCGAATAACTATGGCTACACCTTC. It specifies CASSQGGANNYGYTF.

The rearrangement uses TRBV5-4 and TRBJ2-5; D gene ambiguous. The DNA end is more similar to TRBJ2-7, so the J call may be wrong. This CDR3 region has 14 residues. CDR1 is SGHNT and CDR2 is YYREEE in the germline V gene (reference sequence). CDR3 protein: CASSPPQDTGEQYF. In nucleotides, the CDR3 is TGTGCCAGCAGCCCCCCCCAAGATACGGGCGAGCAGTACTTC.

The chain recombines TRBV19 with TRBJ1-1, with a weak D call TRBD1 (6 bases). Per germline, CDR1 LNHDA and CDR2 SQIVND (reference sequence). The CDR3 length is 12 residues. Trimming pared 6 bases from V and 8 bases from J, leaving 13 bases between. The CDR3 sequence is CASRLGGGEAFF. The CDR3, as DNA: TGTGCCAGTAGGCTCGGGGGGGGCGAAGCTTTCTTT.

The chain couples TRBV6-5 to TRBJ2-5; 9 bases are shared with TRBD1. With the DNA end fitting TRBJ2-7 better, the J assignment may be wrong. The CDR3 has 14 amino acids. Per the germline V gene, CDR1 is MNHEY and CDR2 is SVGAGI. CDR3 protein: CASSYGQGLYEQYF. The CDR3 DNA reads TGTGCCAGCAGCTATGGACAGGGGCTCTACGAGCAGTACTTC.

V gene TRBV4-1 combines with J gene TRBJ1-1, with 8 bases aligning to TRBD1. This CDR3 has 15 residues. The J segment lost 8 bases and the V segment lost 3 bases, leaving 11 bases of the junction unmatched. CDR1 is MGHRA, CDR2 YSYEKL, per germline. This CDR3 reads CASSQAQGGRREAFF. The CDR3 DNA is TGCGCCAGCAGCCAGGCACAGGGGGGGCGAAGAGAAGCTTTCTTT.

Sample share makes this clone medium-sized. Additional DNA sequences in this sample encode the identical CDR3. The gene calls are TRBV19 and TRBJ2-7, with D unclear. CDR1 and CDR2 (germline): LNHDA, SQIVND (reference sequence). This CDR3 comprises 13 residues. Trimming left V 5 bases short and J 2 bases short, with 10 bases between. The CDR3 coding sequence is TGTGCCAGTAGTTCGGACGGAGCCTACGAGCAGTACTTC. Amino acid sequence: CASSSDGAYEQYF.

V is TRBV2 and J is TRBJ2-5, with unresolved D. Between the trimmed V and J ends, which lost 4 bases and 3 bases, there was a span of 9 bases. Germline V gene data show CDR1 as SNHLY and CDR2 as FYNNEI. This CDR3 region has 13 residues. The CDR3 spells CASSGQLEETQYF. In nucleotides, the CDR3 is TGTGCCAGCAGTGGTCAGTTAGAAGAGACCCAGTACTTC.